Listed below are T cell receptor beta chains from one sample, sequenced in a study of T cell responses to AZD1222 COVID-19 vaccine. Clones were read by immunoSEQ multiplex PCR, and TCRdb kept only the in-frame ones, dropping some. The repertoire holds about 110,000 clones, with 85% to 95% as singletons. This specimen consisted of peripheral blood, obtained on day 0 of AZD1222 vaccination. Receptor source: an adult in good health. Each CDR3 is given with its conserved first and last residue. A D gene is named only where the DNA matches it firmly. Clone size is given for some rows only: seen once, a few or many times, or a class if the clone is expanded.

size	V	J	D	CDR3	DNA
-	TRBV6-5	TRBJ2-4	TRBD2	CASPGGPSKNIQYF	TGTGCCAGCCCGGGGGGGCCGAGCAAAAACATTCAGTACTTC
-	TRBV3-1/TRBV3-2	TRBJ1-2	-	CASSQDLGNYGYTF	TGTGCCAGCAGCCAAGATCTGGGTAACTATGGCTACACCTTC
-	TRBV18	TRBJ2-7	-	CASSPLGASSSYEQYF	TGTGCCAGCTCACCACTTGGGGCTTCTTCCTCCTACGAGCAGTACTTC
-	TRBV19	TRBJ2-1	TRBD2	CASSIWRGDNNEQFF	TGTGCCAGTAGTATATGGCGGGGGGACAACAATGAGCAGTTCTTC
-	TRBV6-5	TRBJ1-1	-	CASRMTVYTTEAFF	TGTGCCAGCAGGATGACAGTGTATACTACTGAAGCTTTCTTT
-	TRBV4-1	TRBJ1-1	-	CASSERFSDTEAFF	TGCGCCAGCAGCGAGAGGTTCAGTGACACTGAAGCTTTCTTT
-	TRBV5-1	TRBJ1-5	TRBD1	CASSLFGTDNQPQHF	TGCGCCAGCAGCTTGTTCGGGACAGATAATCAGCCCCAGCATTTT
-	TRBV4-1	TRBJ1-1	-	CASSQDGVRLNTEAFF	TGCGCCAGCAGCCAAGATGGGGTACGGTTGAACACTGAAGCTTTCTTT
once	TRBV30	TRBJ1-1	-	CATGLWGTEAFF	TGTGCAACGGGACTCTGGGGGACTGAAGCTTTCTTT
-	TRBV18	TRBJ1-5	-	CASSLIRDGSNQPQHF	TGTGCCAGCTCACTTATCAGGGACGGGAGCAATCAGCCCCAGCATTTT
-	TRBV5-1	TRBJ2-7	-	CASSLVGASYEQYF	TGCGCCAGCAGCTTGGTAGGGGCCTCCTACGAGCAGTACTTC
-	TRBV9	TRBJ1-4	TRBD1	CASSVGQGGEKLFF	TGTGCCAGCAGCGTGGGACAGGGTGGCGAAAAACTGTTTTTT
once	TRBV7-9	TRBJ1-4	-	CASSWASGGKEKLFF	TGTGCCAGCAGCTGGGCCAGCGGCGGAAAAGAAAAACTGTTTTTT
-	TRBV2	TRBJ1-2	TRBD1	CASSEGSRGQARGLYGYTF	TGTGCCAGCAGTGAGGGTAGTCGTGGACAGGCTCGCGGATTATATGGCTACACCTTC
once	TRBV7-8	TRBJ2-1	-	CASSFRQESYNEQFF	TGTGCCAGCAGCTTCAGGCAGGAGTCCTACAATGAGCAGTTCTTC
-	TRBV10-1	TRBJ1-1	-	CASSFDTRNTEAFF	TGCGCCAGCAGTTTCGACACTCGGAACACTGAAGCTTTCTTT
-	TRBV19	TRBJ1-5	TRBD1	CASSIDPGTGRYQPQHF	TGTGCCAGTAGTATAGACCCCGGGACAGGGAGGTATCAGCCCCAGCATTTT
-	TRBV19	TRBJ2-7	-	CASSIGTPGPYEQYF	TGTGCCAGTAGTATAGGAACACCGGGACCCTACGAGCAGTACTTC
-	TRBV25-1	TRBJ1-1	-	CASTQGASTEAFF	TGTGCCAGCACCCAAGGGGCCTCCACTGAAGCTTTCTTT
-	TRBV2	TRBJ2-7	-	CASSEAVGEQYF	TGTGCCAGCAGTGAAGCAGTAGGCGAGCAGTACTTC
once	TRBV2	TRBJ2-7	TRBD2	CASSVAAGGFIFSYEQYF	TGTGCCAGCAGTGTAGCAGCGGGGGGATTTATCTTCTCCTACGAGCAGTACTTC
-	TRBV5-6	TRBJ2-2	-	CASSLQEGGELFF	TGTGCCAGCAGCTTGCAGGAGGGCGGGGAGCTGTTTTTT
-	TRBV4-2	TRBJ2-5	TRBD2	CASSPQAGGQETQYF	TGTGCCAGCAGCCCCCAAGCGGGGGGCCAAGAGACCCAGTACTTC
-	TRBV2	TRBJ1-3	TRBD1	CASSVQGSRSGNTIYF	TGTGCCAGCAGTGTACAGGGGAGTCGCTCTGGAAACACCATATATTTT
-	TRBV6-5	TRBJ1-1	-	CASRRGVSDTEAFF	TGTGCCAGCAGAAGGGGGGTCTCAGACACTGAAGCTTTCTTT
-	TRBV9	TRBJ1-1	-	CASSPGMGVGTEAFF	TGTGCCAGCAGCCCAGGAATGGGAGTGGGCACTGAAGCTTTCTTT
-	TRBV12-3/TRBV12-4	TRBJ2-1	-	CASQRQSYNEQFF	TGTGCCAGTCAGAGGCAATCCTACAATGAGCAGTTCTTC
-	TRBV6-5	TRBJ2-5	TRBD2	CASSRAGETQYF	TGTGCCAGCAGCCGAGCGGGGGAGACCCAGTACTTC
-	TRBV7-2	TRBJ2-7	-	CASSRDIYEQYF	TGTGCCAGCAGCCGGGACATCTACGAGCAGTACTTC
-	TRBV27	TRBJ2-3	TRBD2	CASRAGLTDTQYF	TGTGCCAGCAGAGCGGGGCTCACAGATACGCAGTATTTT
-	TRBV5-1	TRBJ1-6	-	CASSLGQKNSPLHF	TGCGCCAGCAGCTTGGGACAGAAGAATTCACCCCTCCACTTT
once	TRBV3-1/TRBV3-2	TRBJ2-1	TRBD2	CASSHRSGGAYNEQFF	TGTGCCAGCAGCCACCGTAGCGGGGGGGCCTACAATGAGCAGTTCTTC
-	TRBV19	TRBJ1-1	-	CASSQGQGGNTEAFF	TGTGCCAGTAGCCAAGGGCAGGGAGGGAACACTGAAGCTTTCTTT
-	TRBV6-5	TRBJ1-1	-	CASSSPSTARTEAFF	TGTGCCAGCAGCTCCCCCTCGACGGCGAGGACTGAAGCTTTCTTT
once	TRBV7-9	TRBJ2-3	-	CASSLAHGTLRTDTQYF	TGTGCCAGCAGCTTAGCGCACGGAACACTCCGCACAGATACGCAGTATTTT
-	TRBV7-9	TRBJ2-7	TRBD2	CASSSERGYYEQYF	TGTGCCAGCAGCTCGGAGCGGGGATACTACGAGCAGTACTTC
-	TRBV27	TRBJ1-1	TRBD1	CASRTGYTEAFF	TGTGCCAGCAGGACAGGGTACACTGAAGCTTTCTTT
-	TRBV19	TRBJ1-1	-	CASSIVKQKNTEAFF	TGTGCCAGTAGTATAGTGAAGCAGAAGAACACTGAAGCTTTCTTT
once	TRBV10-3	TRBJ2-7	-	CAIRDTYYEQYF	TGTGCCATCCGGGACACCTACTACGAGCAGTACTTC
-	TRBV5-5	TRBJ2-4	-	CASSFDQGSKNIQYF	TGTGCCAGCAGCTTCGATCAGGGCTCCAAAAACATTCAGTACTTC
once	TRBV5-4	TRBJ1-6	TRBD1	CASSWDRDRNSPLHF	TGTGCCAGCAGCTGGGACCGGGACAGAAATTCACCCCTCCACTTT
few	TRBV5-1	TRBJ2-2	TRBD2	CASSLGPSGTGELFF	TGCGCCAGCAGCTTGGGTCCTAGCGGAACCGGGGAGCTGTTTTTT
-	TRBV14	TRBJ1-2	-	CASSQDRKGTVGGYTF	TGTGCCAGCAGCCAAGATCGGAAAGGGACCGTGGGTGGCTACACCTTC